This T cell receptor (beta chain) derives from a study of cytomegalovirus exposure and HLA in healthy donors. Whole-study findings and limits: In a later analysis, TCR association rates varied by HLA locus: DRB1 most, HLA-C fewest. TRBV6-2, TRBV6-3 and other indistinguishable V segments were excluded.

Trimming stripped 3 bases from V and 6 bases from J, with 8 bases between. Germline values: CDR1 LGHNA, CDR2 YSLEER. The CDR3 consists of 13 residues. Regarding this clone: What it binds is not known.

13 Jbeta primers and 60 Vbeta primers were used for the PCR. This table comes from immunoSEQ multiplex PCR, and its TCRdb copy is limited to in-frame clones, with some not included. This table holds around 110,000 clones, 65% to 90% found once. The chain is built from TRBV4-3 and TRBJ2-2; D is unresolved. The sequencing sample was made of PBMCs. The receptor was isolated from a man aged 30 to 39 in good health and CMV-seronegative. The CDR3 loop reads CASSHTTAGELFF. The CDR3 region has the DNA TGCGCCAGCAGCCACACAACCGCCGGGGAGCTGTTTTTT.